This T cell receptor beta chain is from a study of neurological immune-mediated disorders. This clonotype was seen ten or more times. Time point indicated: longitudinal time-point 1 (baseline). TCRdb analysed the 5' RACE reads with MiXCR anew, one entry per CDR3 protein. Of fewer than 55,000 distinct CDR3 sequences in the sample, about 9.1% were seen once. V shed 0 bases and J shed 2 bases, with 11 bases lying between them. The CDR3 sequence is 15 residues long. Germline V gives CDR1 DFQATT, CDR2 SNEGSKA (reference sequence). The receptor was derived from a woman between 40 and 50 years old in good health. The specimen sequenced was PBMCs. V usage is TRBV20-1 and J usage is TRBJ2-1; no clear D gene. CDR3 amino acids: CSARDPSSAYNEQFF. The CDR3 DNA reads TGCAGTGCTAGAGATCCCTCCTCGGCCTACAATGAGCAGTTCTTC.